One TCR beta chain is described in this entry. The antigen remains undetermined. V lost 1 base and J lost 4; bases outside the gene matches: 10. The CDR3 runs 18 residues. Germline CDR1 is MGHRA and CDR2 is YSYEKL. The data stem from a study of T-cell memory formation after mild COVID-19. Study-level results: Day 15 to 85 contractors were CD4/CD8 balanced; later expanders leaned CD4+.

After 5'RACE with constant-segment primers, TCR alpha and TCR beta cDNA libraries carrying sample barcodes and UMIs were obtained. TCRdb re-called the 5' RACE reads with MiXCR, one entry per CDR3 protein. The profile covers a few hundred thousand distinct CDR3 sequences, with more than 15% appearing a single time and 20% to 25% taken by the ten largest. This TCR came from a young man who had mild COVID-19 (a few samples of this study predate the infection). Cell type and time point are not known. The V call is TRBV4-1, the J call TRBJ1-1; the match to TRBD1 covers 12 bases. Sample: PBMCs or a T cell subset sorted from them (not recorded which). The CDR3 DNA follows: TGCGCCAGCAGCCAAGTCGTCGGGACAGGGGGCTTGGCCACTGAAGCTTTCTTT. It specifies CASSQVVGTGGLATEAFF.